Each of the 26 T cell receptor beta chains below was sequenced from the same sample in a study of T-cell memory formation after mild COVID-19. TCRdb called the 5' RACE reads again in MiXCR, with one record for every CDR3 protein. There are about 560,000 distinct CDR3 sequences in the sample; less than 25% occur only once, and around 7.7% lies in the top ten. Sequenced: PBMCs or a T cell subset sorted from them (not recorded which). These receptors all stem from an adult woman who had mild COVID-19 (a few samples of this study predate the infection). Cell type and time point are not known.

This clonotype was picked up one time. V usage is TRBV9 and J usage is TRBJ2-7; possible D gene TRBD1, 6 bases. The CDR3 runs 14 residues. Per germline, CDR1 SGDLS and CDR2 YYNGEE. V lost 2 bases to trimming and J lost 4 bases, with 13 bases between them. Here the CDR3 reads CASSVSDRTYEQYF. CDR3 in DNA: TGTGCCAGCAGCGTCTCCGACAGGACTTACGAGCAGTACTTC.

The V and J genes are TRBV19 and TRBJ1-5; 8 nucleotides agree with TRBD1. The CDR3 spans 17 residues. J gave up 5 bases and V 1 base, and 10 bases lay outside the gene matches. The germline CDR1 and CDR2 sequences are LNHDA and SQIVND (reference sequence). CDR3 sequence: CASSIGITGGADQPQHF. The CDR3 bases are TGTGCCAGTAGTATAGGTATAACAGGGGGAGCCGATCAGCCCCAGCATTTT. Drawing the rest from reference TRBV19 and TRBJ1-5, the complete variable domain is DGGITQSPKYLFRKEGQNVTLSCEQNLNHDAMYWYRQDPGQGLRLIYYSQIVNDFQKGDIAEGYSVSREKKESFPLTVTSAQKNPTAFYLCASSIGITGGADQPQHFGDGTRLSIL.

The table lists this clonotype with a few counts. The genes are TRBV24-1 and TRBJ2-4, with TRBD1 as a possible D gene (7 bases). V lost 4 bases and J 4 bases, leaving 16 bases between the germline ends. Germline V gives CDR1 KGHDR, CDR2 SFDVKD. The CDR3 spans 16 residues. CDR3 sequence (DNA): TGTGCCACCAGTGACGGAGGGACAGCAAAAAAAAACATTCAGTACTTC. It specifies CATSDGGTAKKNIQYF.

A few counts support this clonotype. V is TRBV25-1 and J is TRBJ2-5; D is undetermined. V was trimmed by 3 bases and J by 1 base, leaving 15 bases between them. The CDR3 runs to 16 residues. CDR1 MGHDK and CDR2 SYGVNS come from the germline V gene. For the CDR3, the DNA is TGTGCCAGCAGTGACTCTCAAAGGACGCTCCAAGAGACCCAGTACTTC. This gives the protein CASSDSQRTLQETQYF. The variable domain in full, with the rest retrieved from reference TRBV25-1 and TRBJ2-5, is EADIYQTPRYLVIGTGKKITLECSQTMGHDKMYWYQQDPGMELHLIHYSYGVNSTEKGDLSSESTVSRIRTEHFPLTLESARPSHTSQYLCASSDSQRTLQETQYFGPGTRLLVL.

This clonotype has only a few counts. This chain connects TRBV24-1 to TRBJ2-3, with D possibly TRBD2 on 7 matching bases. Germline lookup yields CDR1 KGHDR and CDR2 SFDVKD. The CDR3 sequence is 15 residues long. Deletions cut 5 bases from V and 4 bases from J, with 15 bases between. The CDR3 here is CATSARGGASDTQYF. The DNA for the CDR3 is TGTGCCACCAGTGCTAGAGGGGGGGCCTCAGATACGCAGTATTTT.

V gene TRBV27 combines with J gene TRBJ2-5; D could derive from TRBD1 or TRBD2 (5 bases each). Germline CDR1 reads MNHEY; CDR2 reads SMNVEV (reference sequence). The CDR3 is 14 residues long. Trimming removed 4 bases at V and 1 base at J, with 10 bases between. For the CDR3, the DNA is TGTGCCAGCAGTTCCTGGGACGGCCAAGAGACCCAGTACTTC. As protein: CASSSWDGQETQYF.

This chain uses TRBV7-2 with TRBJ2-7; possible D gene TRBD2, 6 bases. CDR1 is SGHTA, CDR2 FQGNSA, per germline. The CDR3 runs 14 residues. The germline V and J ends were trimmed by 5 bases and 2 bases, with 13 bases remaining between them. CDR3 in amino acids: CASSSSGDTYEQYF. The DNA for the CDR3 is TGTGCCAGCAGCAGCTCGGGGGATACCTACGAGCAGTACTTC.

CDR3: CASSIGTSGSLVYEQFF. In DNA, the CDR3 is TGTGCCAGTAGTATAGGAACTAGCGGGAGTCTAGTCTATGAGCAGTTCTTC. The V and J genes are TRBV19 and TRBJ2-1; TRBD2 matches 11 bases. CDR3 length: 17 residues. V lost 1 base, J lost 8 bases, and 10 bases stayed unmatched. The germline gives CDR1 LNHDA, CDR2 SQIVND (reference sequence). The variable domain in full, completed from reference TRBV19 and TRBJ2-1, reads DGGITQSPKYLFRKEGQNVTLSCEQNLNHDAMYWYRQDPGQGLRLIYYSQIVNDFQKGDIAEGYSVSREKKESFPLTVTSAQKNPTAFYLCASSIGTSGSLVYEQFFGPGTRLTVL.

This clonotype was counted only a few times. The chain recombines TRBV5-1 with TRBJ1-1; D call uncertain. Trimming stripped 4 bases from V and 7 bases from J, with 14 bases between. Germline CDR1 and CDR2: SGHRS and YFSETQ. This CDR3 comprises 13 residues. Here the CDR3 DNA reads TGCGCCAGCAGCCCGTGGACCGACCTTGAAGCTTTCTTT. Its protein product is CASSPWTDLEAFF.

In this sample, this clonotype turned up a few times. The chain joins TRBV30 to TRBJ2-7; the D gene is possibly TRBD1 (5 bases). CDR1 is GTSNPN and CDR2 is SVGIG in the germline V gene (reference sequence). This CDR3 contains 13 residues. V was cut by 8 bases and J by 4 bases, with 18 bases left in between. CDR3 loop: CASLKGIGYEQYF. The CDR3 nucleotides are TGTGCCAGCCTCAAGGGGATAGGGTACGAGCAGTACTTC. The entire variable domain, with the rest obtained from reference TRBV30 and TRBJ2-7, is as follows: SQTIHQWPATLVQPVGSPLSLECTVEGTSNPNLYWYRQAAGRGLQLLFYSVGIGQISSEVPQNLSASRPQDRQFILSSKKLLLSDSGFYLCASLKGIGYEQYFGPGTRLTVT.

The chain employs TRBV4-2 and TRBJ2-6; TRBD1 aligns across 9 bases. Germline lookup yields CDR1 LGHNA and CDR2 YNFKEQ. The CDR3 is made up of 18 amino acids. The ends lost 5 bases at V and 0 bases at J; junction bases unmatched: 8. The CDR3 here is CASSSHRGHPSGANVLTF. CDR3 coding DNA: TGTGCCAGCAGCTCCCACAGGGGGCATCCCTCTGGGGCCAACGTCCTGACTTTC.

A few counts support this clonotype. The chain combines TRBV23-1 with TRBJ2-7, with a weak D call TRBD2 (6 bases). TRBV23-1 is filed as an ORF, its function uncertain. The V end was cut by 3 bases, the J end by 0 bases, with 12 bases between. This CDR3 is built from 15 residues. In DNA form, the CDR3 reads TGCGCCAGCAGTCATAGCGGCTATAGCTCCTACGAGCAGTACTTC. Translated: CASSHSGYSSYEQYF.

This clonotype was observed a few times. V and J are TRBV7-2 and TRBJ2-1; a possible D gene is TRBD1 (5 bases). Germline CDR1 is SGHTA and CDR2 is FQGNSA. The V gene lost 4 bases and the J gene lost 9 bases, with 19 bases spanning the gap. The CDR3 length is 15 residues. The CDR3 DNA is TGTGCCAGCAGCTCCTACCTTGGACAAATTGCTGAGCAGTTCTTC. This gives the protein CASSSYLGQIAEQFF.

The chain couples TRBV10-3 to TRBJ2-7; TRBD1 is a possible D gene (6 bases). The V end lost 2 bases, the J end lost 5 bases, and 10 bases lay between the germline ends. This CDR3 has 13 residues. CDR1 ENHRY and CDR2 SYGVKD come from the germline V gene. The CDR3 DNA follows: TGTGCCATCAGTGAGGACCAGGGGAACGAGCAGTACTTC. Translated, it gives CAISEDQGNEQYF.

This sequence joins TRBV6-2 or TRBV6-3 and TRBJ1-1; tentatively, D is TRBD1 (6 bases). The CDR3 covers 13 residues. From germline, CDR1 is MNHEY and CDR2 SVGEGT. V gave up 6 bases and J gave up 5 bases, with 13 bases separating them. CDR3 DNA: TGTGCCAGCAGGGAGGGGGGGAGGACTGAAGCTTTCTTT. Residues: CASREGGRTEAFF.

This clonotype was counted only a few times. The CDR3 DNA is TGTGCCAGCAGTGAGAATTGGACAGGGGGGACCCAGTACTTC. This codes for CASSENWTGGTQYF. This chain joins TRBV25-1 and TRBJ2-5; 10 bases line up with TRBD1. CDR3 length: 14 residues. Germline assignment: CDR1 MGHDK and CDR2 SYGVNS. The V gene end was trimmed by 3 bases and the J gene end by 7 bases; junction bases not matched to a gene: 5.

This clonotype was seen only a few times. The chain's CDR3 is CASTFSGRNGETQYF. The DNA for the CDR3 is TGTGCCAGCACCTTTTCCGGGAGAAATGGCGAGACCCAGTACTTC. The V call is TRBV12-3 or TRBV12-4, the J call TRBJ2-5, with D maybe TRBD2 (6 bases). The CDR3 contains 15 residues. The V end lost 7 bases, the J end lost 5 bases, and 20 bases lay between the germline ends.

This clonotype was recorded many times. J is TRBJ2-1 and V is TRBV7-6, with TRBD2 matching 8 bases. V lost 0 bases to trimming and J lost 3 bases; unmatched junction nucleotides: 7. The CDR3 is made up of 17 amino acids. Looked up from germline, CDR1 is SGHVS and CDR2 is FNYEAQ. In DNA, the CDR3 is TGTGCCAGCAGCTTAGCGCCCCCCAGCGGGAGCTACAATGAGCAGTTCTTC. This codes for CASSLAPPSGSYNEQFF.

In its sample, this clonotype was seen a few times. This sequence joins TRBV5-6 and TRBJ2-2, with no clear D. Germline V gene sequence: CDR1 SGHDT, CDR2 YYEEEE. The CDR3 sequence is 14 residues long. The V gene lost 0 bases and the J gene lost 3 bases, with 6 bases spanning the gap. The CDR3 bases are TGTGCCAGCAGCTTGGCCGCGGACACCGGGGAGCTGTTTTTT. This sequence encodes CASSLAADTGELFF.

This clonotype has just a few counts. V gene TRBV18 combines with J gene TRBJ1-3; D is undetermined. V was cut by 2 bases and J by 0 bases, with 11 bases left in between. CDR3 size: 16 residues. CDR1 and CDR2 from the germline V gene are KGHSH and LQKENI. For the CDR3, the DNA is TGTGCCAGCTCACCAATAGGCCACTTCTCTGGAAACACCATATATTTT. Protein sequence: CASSPIGHFSGNTIYF. Combining the CDR3 with reference TRBV18 and TRBJ1-3 gives the whole variable domain NAGVMQNPRHLVRRRGQEARLRCSPMKGHSHVYWYRQLPEEGLKFMVYLQKENIIDESGMPKERFSAEFPKEGPSILRIQQVVRGDSAAYFCASSPIGHFSGNTIYFGEGSWLTVV.

This clonotype was counted only a few times. The gene calls are TRBV12-3 or TRBV12-4 and TRBJ1-6; 9 nucleotides agree with TRBD1. J was trimmed by 11 bases and V by 5 bases; bases with no gene match: 10. This CDR3 has 15 residues. The CDR3 region is CASSPKGQGSAPLHF. CDR3 nucleotide sequence: TGTGCCAGCAGTCCTAAGGGACAGGGTTCGGCACCCCTCCACTTT.

This clonotype has just a few counts. This chain connects TRBV4-2 to TRBJ2-5; 9 nucleotides agree with TRBD2. Germline assignment: CDR1 LGHNA and CDR2 YNFKEQ. The CDR3 has 16 residues. Losses at the gene ends were 0 bases for V and 5 bases for J; bases not matched to a gene: 7. The CDR3 DNA follows: TGTGCCAGCAGCCAAGAGGACAGCGGGGGGTTGGAGACCCAGTACTTC. Translation: CASSQEDSGGLETQYF.

The rearrangement links TRBV5-1 to TRBJ1-1; tentative D call: TRBD1 (5 bases). From germline, CDR1 is SGHRS and CDR2 YFSETQ. The CDR3 contains 15 residues. V was pared by 1 base and J by 1 base, with 11 bases between. CDR3 coding DNA: TGCGCCAGCAGCTTGATCGGGGCACCGAACACTGAAGCTTTCTTT. This sequence encodes CASSLIGAPNTEAFF.

This clonotype has more than one count but fewer than ten. The chain has TRBV7-3 and TRBJ2-6, with D hard to call. Germline assignment: CDR1 SGHTA and CDR2 FQGTGA. The CDR3 consists of 17 residues. V was cut by 4 bases and J by 0 bases, with 13 bases left in between. The CDR3 coding sequence is TGTGCCAGCAGCTCCCTCCCGGTAAACTCTGGGGCCAACGTCCTGACTTTC. It yields the protein CASSSLPVNSGANVLTF.

This clonotype was counted a few times. CDR3 nucleotide sequence: TGCGCCAGCAGCTTGGAAACCATAGACCCCGCGTACACTGAAGCTTTCTTT. Translation gives CASSLETIDPAYTEAFF. The chain is built from TRBV5-1 and TRBJ1-1; D is ambiguous. The CDR3 loop spans 17 amino acids. V was cut by 0 bases and J by 3 bases, with 18 bases left in between. From germline, CDR1 is SGHRS and CDR2 YFSETQ.

CDR3 coding DNA: TGTGCCAGCAGTTCCCGACGAACAGGGAGAGGAAACACCATATATTTT. Amino acid sequence: CASSSRRTGRGNTIYF. The chain carries TRBV12-3 or TRBV12-4 and TRBJ1-3, with D possibly being TRBD1 (6 bases). The ends were cut back, 4 bases at V and 4 bases at J, with 17 bases in the middle. CDR3 length: 16 amino acids.